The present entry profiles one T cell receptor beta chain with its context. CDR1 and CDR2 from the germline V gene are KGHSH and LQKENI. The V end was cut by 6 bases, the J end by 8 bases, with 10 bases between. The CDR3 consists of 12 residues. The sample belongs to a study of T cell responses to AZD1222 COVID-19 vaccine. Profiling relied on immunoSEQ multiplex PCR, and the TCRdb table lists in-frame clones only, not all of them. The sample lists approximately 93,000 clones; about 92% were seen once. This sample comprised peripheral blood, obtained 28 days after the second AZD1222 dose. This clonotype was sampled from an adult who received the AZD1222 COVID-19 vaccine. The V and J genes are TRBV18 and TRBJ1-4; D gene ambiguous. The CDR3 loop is CASSPGGEKLFF. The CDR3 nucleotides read TGTGCCAGCTCTCCGGGTGGGGAAAAACTGTTTTTT.